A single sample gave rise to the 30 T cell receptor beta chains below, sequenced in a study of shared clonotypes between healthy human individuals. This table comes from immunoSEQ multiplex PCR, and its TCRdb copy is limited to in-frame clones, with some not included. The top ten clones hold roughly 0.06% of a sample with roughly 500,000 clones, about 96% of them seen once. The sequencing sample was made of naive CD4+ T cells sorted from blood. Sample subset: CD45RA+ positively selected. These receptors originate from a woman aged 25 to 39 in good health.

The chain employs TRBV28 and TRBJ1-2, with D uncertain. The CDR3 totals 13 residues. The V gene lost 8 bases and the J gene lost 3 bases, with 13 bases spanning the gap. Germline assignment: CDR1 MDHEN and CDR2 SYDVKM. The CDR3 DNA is TGTGCCAGCCAAGGGCAGGCCCACTATGGCTACACCTTC. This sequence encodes CASQGQAHYGYTF.

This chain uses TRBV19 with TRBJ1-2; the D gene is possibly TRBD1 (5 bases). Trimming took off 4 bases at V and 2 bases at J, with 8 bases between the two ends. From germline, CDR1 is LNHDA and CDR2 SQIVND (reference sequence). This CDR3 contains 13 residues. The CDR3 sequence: CASSTRDNYGYTF. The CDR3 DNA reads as TGTGCCAGTAGTACACGGGACAACTATGGCTACACCTTC.

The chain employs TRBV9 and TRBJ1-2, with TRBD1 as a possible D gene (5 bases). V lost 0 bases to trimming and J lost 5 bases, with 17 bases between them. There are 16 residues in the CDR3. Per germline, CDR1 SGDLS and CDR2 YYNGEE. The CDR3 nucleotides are TGTGCCAGCAGCGTAGGTGGAGAGGGGAAGGGATATGGCTACACCTTC. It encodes CASSVGGEGKGYGYTF.

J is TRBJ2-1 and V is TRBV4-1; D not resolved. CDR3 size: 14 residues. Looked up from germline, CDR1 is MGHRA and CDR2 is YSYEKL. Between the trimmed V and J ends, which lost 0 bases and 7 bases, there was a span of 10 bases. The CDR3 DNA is TGCGCCAGCAGCCAAGAATTGACATCAAATGAGCAGTTCTTC. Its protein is CASSQELTSNEQFF.

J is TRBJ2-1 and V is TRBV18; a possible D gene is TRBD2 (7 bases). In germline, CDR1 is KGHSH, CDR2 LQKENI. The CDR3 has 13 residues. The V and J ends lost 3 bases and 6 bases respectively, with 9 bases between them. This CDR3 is CASSPRGPNEQFF. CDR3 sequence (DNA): TGTGCCAGCTCACCGCGGGGGCCCAATGAGCAGTTCTTC.

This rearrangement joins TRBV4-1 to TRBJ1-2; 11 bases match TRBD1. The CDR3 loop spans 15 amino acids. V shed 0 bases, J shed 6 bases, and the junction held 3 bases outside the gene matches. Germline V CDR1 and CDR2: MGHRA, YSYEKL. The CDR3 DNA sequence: TGCGCCAGCAGCCAAGAACGGACAGGGGGCCATGGCTACACCTTC. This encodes CASSQERTGGHGYTF.

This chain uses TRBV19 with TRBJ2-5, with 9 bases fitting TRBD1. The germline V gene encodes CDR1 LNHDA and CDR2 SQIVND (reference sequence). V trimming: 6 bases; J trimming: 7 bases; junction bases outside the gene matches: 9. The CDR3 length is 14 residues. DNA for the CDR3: TGTGCCAGTAGGGACAGGGGCGAAACTCGGACCCAGTACTTC. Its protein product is CASRDRGETRTQYF.

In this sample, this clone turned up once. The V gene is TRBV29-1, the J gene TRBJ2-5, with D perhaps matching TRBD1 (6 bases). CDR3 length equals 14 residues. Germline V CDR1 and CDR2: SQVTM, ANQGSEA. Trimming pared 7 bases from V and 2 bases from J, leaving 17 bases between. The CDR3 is CSGGRGTGQETQYF. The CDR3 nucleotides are TGCAGCGGCGGAAGGGGGACGGGGCAAGAGACCCAGTACTTC. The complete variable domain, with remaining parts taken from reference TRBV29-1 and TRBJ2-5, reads SAVISQKPSRDICQRGTSLTIQCQVDSQVTMMFWYRQQPGQSLTLIATANQGSEATYESGFVIDKFPISRPNLTFSTLTVSNMSPEDSSIYLCSGGRGTGQETQYFGPGTRLLVL.

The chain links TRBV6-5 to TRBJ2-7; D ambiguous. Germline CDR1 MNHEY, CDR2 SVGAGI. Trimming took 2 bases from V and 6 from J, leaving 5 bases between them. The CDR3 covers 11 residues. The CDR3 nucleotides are TGTGCCAGCAGTTACACCTCCGAGCAGTACTTC. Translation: CASSYTSEQYF.

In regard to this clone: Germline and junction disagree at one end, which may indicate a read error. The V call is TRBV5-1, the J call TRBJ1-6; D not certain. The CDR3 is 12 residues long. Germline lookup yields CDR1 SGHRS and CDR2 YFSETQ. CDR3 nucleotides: TGCGCCAGCAGCTCCAATAATTCACCCCTCCACTTT. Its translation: CASSSNNSPLHF.

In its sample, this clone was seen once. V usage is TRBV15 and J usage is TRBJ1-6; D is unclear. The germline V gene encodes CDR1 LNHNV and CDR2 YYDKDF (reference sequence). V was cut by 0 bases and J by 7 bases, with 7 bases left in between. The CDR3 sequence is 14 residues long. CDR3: CATSRDVGNSPLHF. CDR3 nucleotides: TGTGCCACCAGCAGAGACGTCGGAAATTCACCCCTCCACTTT.

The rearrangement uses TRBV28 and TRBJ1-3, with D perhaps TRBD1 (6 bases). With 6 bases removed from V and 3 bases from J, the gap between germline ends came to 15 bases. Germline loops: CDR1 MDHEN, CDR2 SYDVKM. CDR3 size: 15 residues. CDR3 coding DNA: TGTGCCAGCAGCCTCGGACAGCCTGGTGGAAACACCATATATTTT. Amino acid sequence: CASSLGQPGGNTIYF.

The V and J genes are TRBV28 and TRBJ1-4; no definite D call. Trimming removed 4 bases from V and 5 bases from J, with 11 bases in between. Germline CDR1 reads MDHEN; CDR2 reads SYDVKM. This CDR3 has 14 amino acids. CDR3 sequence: CASSSGQPNEKLFF. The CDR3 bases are TGTGCCAGCAGTTCCGGGCAGCCAAATGAAAAACTGTTTTTT.

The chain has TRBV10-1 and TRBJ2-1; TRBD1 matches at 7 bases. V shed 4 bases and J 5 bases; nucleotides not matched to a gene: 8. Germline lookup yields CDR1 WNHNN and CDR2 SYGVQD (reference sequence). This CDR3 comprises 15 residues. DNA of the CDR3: TGCGCCAGCAGTGCGACCGGACAGGTGAACAATGAGCAGTTCTTC. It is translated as CASSATGQVNNEQFF.

CDR3 sequence reads: CASSSRTSGGRQYF. As DNA, the CDR3 is TGTGCCAGCAGCTCTAGGACTAGCGGGGGCAGGCAGTACTTC. V gene TRBV7-2 combines with J gene TRBJ2-7, with 13 bases fitting TRBD2. CDR3 size: 14 residues. With 4 bases clipped from V and 9 bases from J, the junction kept 6 bases outside the gene matches. Germline V lookup: CDR1 SGHTA, CDR2 FQGNSA.

CDR3 sequence: CASSQKLNEYEQYF. CDR3 coding DNA: TGTGCCAGCAGCCAGAAGCTGAATGAATACGAGCAGTACTTC. The chain uses TRBV14 and TRBJ2-7, with no clear D. Germline V gene sequence: CDR1 SGHDN, CDR2 FVKESK. V shed 3 bases and J shed 4 bases, with 13 bases lying between them. This CDR3 is 14 amino acids long.

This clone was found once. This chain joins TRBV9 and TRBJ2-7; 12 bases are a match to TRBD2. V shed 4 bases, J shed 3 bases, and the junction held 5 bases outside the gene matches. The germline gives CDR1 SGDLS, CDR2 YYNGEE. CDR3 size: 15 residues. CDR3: CASSSRTSGNYEQYF. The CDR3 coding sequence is TGTGCCAGCAGCTCGAGGACTAGCGGGAACTACGAGCAGTACTTC.

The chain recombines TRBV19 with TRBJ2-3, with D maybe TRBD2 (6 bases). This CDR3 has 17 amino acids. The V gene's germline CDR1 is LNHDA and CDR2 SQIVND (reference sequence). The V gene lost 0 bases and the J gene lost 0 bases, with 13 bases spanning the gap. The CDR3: CASSIDLLALSTDTQYF. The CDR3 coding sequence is TGTGCCAGTAGTATAGATCTACTAGCACTCAGCACAGATACGCAGTATTTT.

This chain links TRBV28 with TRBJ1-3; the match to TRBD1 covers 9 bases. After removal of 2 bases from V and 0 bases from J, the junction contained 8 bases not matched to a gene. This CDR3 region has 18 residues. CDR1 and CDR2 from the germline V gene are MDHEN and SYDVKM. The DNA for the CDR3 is TGTGCCAGCAGTTTAACTGGGACAGGGCCTAGCTCTGGAAACACCATATATTTT. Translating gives CASSLTGTGPSSGNTIYF.

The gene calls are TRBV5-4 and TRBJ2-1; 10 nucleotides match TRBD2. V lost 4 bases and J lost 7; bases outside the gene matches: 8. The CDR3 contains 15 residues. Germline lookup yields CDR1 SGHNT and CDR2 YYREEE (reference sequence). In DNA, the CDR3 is TGTGCCAGCAGCGCCCCGGGACTAGCGACGAATGAGCAGTTCTTC. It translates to CASSAPGLATNEQFF.

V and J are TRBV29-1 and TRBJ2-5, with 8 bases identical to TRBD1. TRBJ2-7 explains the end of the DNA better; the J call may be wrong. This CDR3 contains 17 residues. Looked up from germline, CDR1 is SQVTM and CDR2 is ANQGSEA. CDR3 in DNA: TGCAGCGTTGGACAGGGGAGTGAATTTAGGAGCTCCTACGAGCAGTACTTC. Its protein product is CSVGQGSEFRSSYEQYF.

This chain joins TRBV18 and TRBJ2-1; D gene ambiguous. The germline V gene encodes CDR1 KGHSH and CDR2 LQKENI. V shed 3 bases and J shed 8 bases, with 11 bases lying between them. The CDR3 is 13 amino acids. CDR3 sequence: CASSPRSGDEQFF. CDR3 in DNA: TGTGCCAGCTCACCTAGGTCGGGCGATGAGCAGTTCTTC. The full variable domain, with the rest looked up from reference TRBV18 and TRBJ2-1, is NAGVMQNPRHLVRRRGQEARLRCSPMKGHSHVYWYRQLPEEGLKFMVYLQKENIIDESGMPKERFSAEFPKEGPSILRIQQVVRGDSAAYFCASSPRSGDEQFFGPGTRLTVL.

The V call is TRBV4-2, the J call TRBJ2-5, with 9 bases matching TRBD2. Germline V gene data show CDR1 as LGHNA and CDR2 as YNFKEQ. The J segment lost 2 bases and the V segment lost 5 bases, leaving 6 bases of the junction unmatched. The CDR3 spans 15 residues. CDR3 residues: CASSARLADQETQYF. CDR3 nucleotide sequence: TGTGCCAGCAGCGCGAGACTAGCGGATCAAGAGACCCAGTACTTC.

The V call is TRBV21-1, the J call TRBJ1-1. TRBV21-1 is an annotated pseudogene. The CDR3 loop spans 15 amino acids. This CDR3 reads CASSKEAGANTEAFF. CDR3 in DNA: TGTGCCAGCAGCAAAGAAGCGGGGGCGAACACTGAAGCTTTCTTT.

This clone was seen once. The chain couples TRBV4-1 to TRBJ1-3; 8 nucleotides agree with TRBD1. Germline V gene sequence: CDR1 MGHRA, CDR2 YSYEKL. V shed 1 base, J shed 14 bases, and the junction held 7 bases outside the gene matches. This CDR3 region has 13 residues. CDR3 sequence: CASSQAGQGLLYF. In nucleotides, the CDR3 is TGCGCCAGCAGCCAAGCCGGACAGGGTTTACTATATTTT.

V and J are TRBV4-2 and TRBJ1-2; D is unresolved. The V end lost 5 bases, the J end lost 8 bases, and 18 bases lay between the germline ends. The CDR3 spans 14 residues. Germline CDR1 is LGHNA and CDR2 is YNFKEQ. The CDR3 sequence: CASSFGALAGGYTF. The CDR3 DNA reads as TGTGCCAGCAGCTTCGGAGCTCTAGCGGGGGGCTACACCTTC.

The CDR3 loop is CASTRGLETQYF. CDR3 DNA sequence: TGTGCCAGCACCAGGGGGCTAGAGACCCAGTACTTC. The chain uses TRBV5-8 and TRBJ2-5; 8 bases line up with TRBD1. This CDR3 is 12 amino acids long. Per germline, CDR1 SGHTS and CDR2 YDEGEE. With 6 bases clipped from V and 4 bases from J, the junction kept 2 bases outside the gene matches.

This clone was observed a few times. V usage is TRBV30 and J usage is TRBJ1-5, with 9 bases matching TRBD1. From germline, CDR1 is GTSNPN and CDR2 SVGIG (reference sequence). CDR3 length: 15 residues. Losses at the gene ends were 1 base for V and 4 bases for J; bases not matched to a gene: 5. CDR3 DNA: TGTGCCTGGAGTGGGATGGACAGGGGTAATCAGCCCCAGCATTTT. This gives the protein CAWSGMDRGNQPQHF.

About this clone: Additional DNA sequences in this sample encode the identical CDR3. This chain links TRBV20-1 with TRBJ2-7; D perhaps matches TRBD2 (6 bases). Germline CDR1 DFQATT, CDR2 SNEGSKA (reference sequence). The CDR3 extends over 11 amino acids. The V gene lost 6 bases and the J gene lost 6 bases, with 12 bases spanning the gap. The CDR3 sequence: CSARRGGEQYF. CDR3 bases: TGCAGTGCACGGAGGGGTGGCGAGCAGTACTTC.

CDR3 sequence (DNA): TGTGCCAGCAGTTTAAATCGCGGCGTGATCACAGATACGCAGTATTTT. Translation gives CASSLNRGVITDTQYF. The rearrangement uses TRBV27 and TRBJ2-3, with D unclear. V was pared by 2 bases and J by 2 bases, with 14 bases between. CDR3 length: 16 amino acids. The V gene's germline CDR1 is MNHEY and CDR2 SMNVEV (reference sequence).